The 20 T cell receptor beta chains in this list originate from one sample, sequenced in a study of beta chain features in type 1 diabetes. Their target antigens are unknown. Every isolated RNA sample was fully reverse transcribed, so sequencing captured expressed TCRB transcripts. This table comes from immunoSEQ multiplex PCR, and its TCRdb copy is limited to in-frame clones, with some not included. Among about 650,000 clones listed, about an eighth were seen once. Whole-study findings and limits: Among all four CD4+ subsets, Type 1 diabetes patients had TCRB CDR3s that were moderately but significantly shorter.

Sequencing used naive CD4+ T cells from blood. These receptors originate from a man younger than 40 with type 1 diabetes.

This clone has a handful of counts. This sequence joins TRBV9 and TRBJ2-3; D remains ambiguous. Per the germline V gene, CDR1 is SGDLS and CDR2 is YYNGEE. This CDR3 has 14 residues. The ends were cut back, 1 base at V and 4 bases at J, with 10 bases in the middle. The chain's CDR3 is CASSVSSGPDTQYF. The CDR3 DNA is TGTGCCAGCAGCGTATCTTCAGGTCCAGATACGCAGTATTTT.

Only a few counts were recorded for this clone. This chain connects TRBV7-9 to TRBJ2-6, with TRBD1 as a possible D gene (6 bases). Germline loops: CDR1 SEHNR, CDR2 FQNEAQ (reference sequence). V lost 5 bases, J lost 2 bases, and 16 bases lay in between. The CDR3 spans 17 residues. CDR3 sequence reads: CASSRKGTTAGANVLTF. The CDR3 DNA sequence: TGTGCCAGCAGCCGCAAAGGGACAACTGCTGGGGCCAACGTCCTGACTTTC.

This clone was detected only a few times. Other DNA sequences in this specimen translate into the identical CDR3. The CDR3 is CASSFSGTDTQYF. In DNA, the CDR3 is TGCGCCAGCAGCTTTAGCGGCACAGATACGCAGTATTTT. The chain recombines TRBV5-1 with TRBJ2-3, with D possibly TRBD2 on 5 matching bases. The V end was cut by 2 bases, the J end by 1 base, with 5 bases between. The CDR3 extends over 13 amino acids. Germline V gene lookup returns CDR1 SGHRS and CDR2 YFSETQ.

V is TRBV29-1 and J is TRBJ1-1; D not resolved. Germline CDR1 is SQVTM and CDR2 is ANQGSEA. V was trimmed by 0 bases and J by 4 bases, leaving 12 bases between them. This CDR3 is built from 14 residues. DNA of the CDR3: TGCAGCGTTGAAGAACCAGGTCACTCCACTGAAGCTTTCTTT. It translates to CSVEEPGHSTEAFF.

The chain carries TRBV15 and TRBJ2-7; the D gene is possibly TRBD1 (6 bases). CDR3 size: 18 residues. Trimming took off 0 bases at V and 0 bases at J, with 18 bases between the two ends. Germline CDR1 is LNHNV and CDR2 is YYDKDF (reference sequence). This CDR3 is CATSRDELGQGFSYEQYF. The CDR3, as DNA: TGTGCCACCAGCAGAGATGAACTCGGGCAGGGGTTCTCCTACGAGCAGTACTTC.

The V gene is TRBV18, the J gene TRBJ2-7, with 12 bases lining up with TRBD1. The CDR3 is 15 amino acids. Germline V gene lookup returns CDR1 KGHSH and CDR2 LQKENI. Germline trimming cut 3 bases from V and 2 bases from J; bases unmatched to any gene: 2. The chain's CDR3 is CASSPGQGATYEQYF. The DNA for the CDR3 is TGTGCCAGCTCACCGGGACAGGGGGCTACCTACGAGCAGTACTTC. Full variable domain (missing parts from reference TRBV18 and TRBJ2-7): NAGVMQNPRHLVRRRGQEARLRCSPMKGHSHVYWYRQLPEEGLKFMVYLQKENIIDESGMPKERFSAEFPKEGPSILRIQQVVRGDSAAYFCASSPGQGATYEQYFGPGTRLTVT.

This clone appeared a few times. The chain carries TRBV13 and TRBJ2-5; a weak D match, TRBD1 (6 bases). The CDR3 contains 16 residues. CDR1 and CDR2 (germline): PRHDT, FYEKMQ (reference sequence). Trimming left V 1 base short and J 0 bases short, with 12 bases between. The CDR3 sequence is CASSLVGHRYQETQYF. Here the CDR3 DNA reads TGTGCCAGCAGCTTAGTGGGACACCGGTACCAAGAGACCCAGTACTTC. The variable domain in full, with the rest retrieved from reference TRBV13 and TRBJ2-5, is AAGVIQSPRHLIKEKRETATLKCYPIPRHDTVYWYQQGPGQDPQFLISFYEKMQSDKGSIPDRFSAQQFSDYHSELNMSSLELGDSALYFCASSLVGHRYQETQYFGPGTRLLVL.

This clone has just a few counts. The CDR3 coding sequence is TGTGCCAGCAGCTTAGGACTAGCGGGGGGCGACACAGATACGCAGTATTTT. Its protein is CASSLGLAGGDTDTQYF. J is TRBJ2-3 and V is TRBV7-2, with 13 bases that match TRBD2. This CDR3 is built from 17 residues. In germline, CDR1 is SGHTA, CDR2 FQGNSA. Trimming cost V 1 base and J 2 bases; bases outside gene matches: 3.

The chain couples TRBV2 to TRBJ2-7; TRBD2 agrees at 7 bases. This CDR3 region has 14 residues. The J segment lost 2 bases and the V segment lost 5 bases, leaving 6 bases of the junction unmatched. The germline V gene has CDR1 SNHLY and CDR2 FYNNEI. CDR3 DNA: TGTGCCAGCAGTAACGGGGGGACCACCTACGAGCAGTACTTC. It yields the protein CASSNGGTTYEQYF.

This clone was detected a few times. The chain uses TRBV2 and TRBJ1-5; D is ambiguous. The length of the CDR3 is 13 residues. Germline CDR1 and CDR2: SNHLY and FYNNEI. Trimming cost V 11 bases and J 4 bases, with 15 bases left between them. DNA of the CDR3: TGTGCCGGCCGAGAGCAGGAAAATCAGCCCCAGCATTTT. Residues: CAGREQENQPQHF.

The DNA for the CDR3 is TGTGCCAGCTCACCACCGCCGCAATACGAGCAGTACTTC. As protein: CASSPPPQYEQYF. The gene calls are TRBV18 and TRBJ2-7; D is ambiguous. The CDR3 has 13 amino acids. The V and J ends lost 0 bases and 4 bases respectively, with 7 bases between them. Germline V lookup: CDR1 KGHSH, CDR2 LQKENI. Complete variable domain (other parts from reference TRBV18 and TRBJ2-7): NAGVMQNPRHLVRRRGQEARLRCSPMKGHSHVYWYRQLPEEGLKFMVYLQKENIIDESGMPKERFSAEFPKEGPSILRIQQVVRGDSAAYFCASSPPPQYEQYFGPGTRLTVT.

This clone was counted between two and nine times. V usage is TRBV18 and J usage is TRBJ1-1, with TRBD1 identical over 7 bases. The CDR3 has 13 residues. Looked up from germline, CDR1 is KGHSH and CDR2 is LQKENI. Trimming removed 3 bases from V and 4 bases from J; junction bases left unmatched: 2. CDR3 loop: CASSPSGGTEAFF. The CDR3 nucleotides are TGTGCCAGCTCACCGTCAGGGGGCACTGAAGCTTTCTTT.

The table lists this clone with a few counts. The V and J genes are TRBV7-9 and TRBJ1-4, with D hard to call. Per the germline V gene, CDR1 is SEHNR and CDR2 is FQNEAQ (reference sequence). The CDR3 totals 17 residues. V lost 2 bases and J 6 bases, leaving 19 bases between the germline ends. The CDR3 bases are TGTGCCAGCAGCTTAACCACCGGTCGTGCTTCGGATGAAAAACTGTTTTTT. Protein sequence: CASSLTTGRASDEKLFF.

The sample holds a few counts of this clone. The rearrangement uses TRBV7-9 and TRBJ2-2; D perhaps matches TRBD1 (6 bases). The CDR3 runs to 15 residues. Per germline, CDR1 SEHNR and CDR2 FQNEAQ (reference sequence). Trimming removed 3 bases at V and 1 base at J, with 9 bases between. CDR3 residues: CASSFRTENTGELFF. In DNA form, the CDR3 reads TGTGCCAGCAGCTTTAGGACAGAGAACACCGGGGAGCTGTTTTTT.

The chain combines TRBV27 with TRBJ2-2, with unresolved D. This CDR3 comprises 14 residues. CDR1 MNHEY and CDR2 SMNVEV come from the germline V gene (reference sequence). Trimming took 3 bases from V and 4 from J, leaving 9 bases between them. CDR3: CASSFSFGTGELFF. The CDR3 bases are TGTGCCAGCAGTTTTTCATTTGGCACCGGGGAGCTGTTTTTT.

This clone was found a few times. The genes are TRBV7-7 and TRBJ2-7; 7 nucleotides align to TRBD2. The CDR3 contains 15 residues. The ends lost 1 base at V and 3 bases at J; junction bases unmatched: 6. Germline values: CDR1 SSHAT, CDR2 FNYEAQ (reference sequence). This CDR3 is CASSLGSSGLYEQYF. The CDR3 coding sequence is TGTGCCAGCAGCTTAGGTTCTAGCGGACTCTACGAGCAGTACTTC.

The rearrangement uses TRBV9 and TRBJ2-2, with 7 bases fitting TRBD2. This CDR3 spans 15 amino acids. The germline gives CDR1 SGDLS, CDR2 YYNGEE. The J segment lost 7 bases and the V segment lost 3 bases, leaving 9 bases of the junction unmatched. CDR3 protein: CASSATSFRDGELFF. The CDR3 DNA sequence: TGTGCCAGCAGCGCGACTAGCTTCCGGGACGGGGAGCTGTTTTTT.

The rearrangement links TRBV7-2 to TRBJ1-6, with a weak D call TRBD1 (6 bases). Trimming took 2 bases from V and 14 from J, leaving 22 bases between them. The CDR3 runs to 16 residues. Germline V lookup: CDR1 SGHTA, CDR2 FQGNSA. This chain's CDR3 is CASSLQQGTPSTALHF. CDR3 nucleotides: TGTGCCAGCAGCTTACAACAGGGAACCCCCAGTACGGCCCTCCACTTT.

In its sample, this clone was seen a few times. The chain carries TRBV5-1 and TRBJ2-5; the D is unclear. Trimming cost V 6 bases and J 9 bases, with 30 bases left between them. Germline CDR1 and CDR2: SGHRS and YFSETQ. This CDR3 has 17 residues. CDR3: CASNPAEASESLRAQYF. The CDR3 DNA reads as TGCGCCAGCAACCCAGCCGAGGCATCCGAGTCTCTAAGGGCCCAGTACTTC.

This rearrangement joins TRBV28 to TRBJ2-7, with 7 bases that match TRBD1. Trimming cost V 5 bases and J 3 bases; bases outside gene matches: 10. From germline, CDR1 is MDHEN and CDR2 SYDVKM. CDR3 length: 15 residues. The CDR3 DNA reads TGTGCCAGCAGTGTAACAGGGGCTAAGTACTACGAGCAGTACTTC. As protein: CASSVTGAKYYEQYF.